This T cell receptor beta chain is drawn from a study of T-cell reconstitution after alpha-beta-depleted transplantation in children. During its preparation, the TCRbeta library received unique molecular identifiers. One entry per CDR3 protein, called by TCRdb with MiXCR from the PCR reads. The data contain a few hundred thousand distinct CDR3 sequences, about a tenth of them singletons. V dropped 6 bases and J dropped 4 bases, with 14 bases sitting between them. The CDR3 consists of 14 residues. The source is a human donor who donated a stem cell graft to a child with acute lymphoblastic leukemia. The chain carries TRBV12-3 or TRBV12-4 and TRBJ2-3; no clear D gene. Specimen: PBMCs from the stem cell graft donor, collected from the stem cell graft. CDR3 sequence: CASRRFESPDTQYF. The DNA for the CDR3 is TGTGCCAGCAGGCGCTTTGAGTCTCCAGATACGCAGTATTTT.